This T cell receptor (beta chain) is from a study of T-cell reconstitution after alpha-beta-depleted transplantation in children. Study conclusions and caveats: When one year had passed after transplant, most T-cell counts and diversity came from newly produced T cells. Several hundred expanded graft clones reportedly supplied alpha-beta T cells about two months after transplant. After transplant, high TCRbeta diversity at day 60 in some patients arose from surviving recipient T cells and thymic progenitors.

Unique molecular identifiers were incorporated when the TCRbeta library was constructed. TCRdb re-derived calls from the PCR reads in MiXCR, one entry per CDR3 protein. This table has about 980,000 distinct CDR3 sequences, roughly 31% appearing once. This CDR3 is 15 amino acids long. Deletions cut 1 base from V and 4 bases from J, with 13 bases between. Concerning this clonotype itself: No antigen is known for it.

Sequencing used PBMCs, mostly from graft donor cells, obtained 360 days after TCRalphabeta/CD19-depleted stem cell transplant. The TCR originated in a boy under two years old who had a stem cell transplant for SCID, so the T cells may come from the graft donor. V is TRBV12-3 or TRBV12-4 and J is TRBJ1-2, with a possible D match to TRBD1 (5 bases). The chain's CDR3 is CASSLGPGGVYGYTF. In DNA form, the CDR3 reads TGTGCCAGCAGTTTAGGCCCGGGGGGGGTCTATGGCTACACCTTC.